This passage covers 22 T cell receptor beta chains from one sample sequenced in a study of STAT5B mutations in CD4+ large granular lymphocyte leukemia. The protocol was immunoSEQ multiplex PCR, while the TCRdb copy is restricted to in-frame clones and leaves out a portion. Of 20,000 to 25,000 clones in the sample, around 70% were seen once. The sequenced sample was CD4+ T cells from blood buffy coats. The source is a human donor in good health.

The J gene is TRBJ1-4, the V gene TRBV5-1; TRBD1 might be the D (5 bases). The V gene lost 2 bases and the J gene lost 0 bases, with 8 bases spanning the gap. CDR1 SGHRS and CDR2 YFSETQ come from the germline V gene. The CDR3 spans 15 residues. The CDR3 spells CASSFGGATNEKLFF. In DNA, the CDR3 is TGCGCCAGCAGCTTTGGAGGGGCAACTAATGAAAAACTGTTTTTT.

J is TRBJ1-2 and V is TRBV10-2; D is ambiguous. The V gene lost 2 bases and the J gene lost 5 bases, with 6 bases spanning the gap. CDR3 length: 12 amino acids. From germline, CDR1 is WSHSY and CDR2 SAAADI. The DNA for the CDR3 is TGCGCCAGCAGTGAGGAAACTTATGGCTACACCTTC. It specifies CASSEETYGYTF.

There are a few counts of this clone. The chain combines TRBV19 with TRBJ1-6, with 9 bases fitting TRBD1. J gave up 6 bases and V 2 bases, and 2 bases lay outside the gene matches. This CDR3 contains 15 residues. The germline CDR1 and CDR2 sequences are LNHDA and SQIVND (reference sequence). The CDR3 region has the DNA TGTGCCAGTAGTATATGGGGACAGGGTAATTCACCCCTCCACTTT. It codes for CASSIWGQGNSPLHF.

V and J are TRBV6-6 and TRBJ2-7, with unresolved D. This CDR3 contains 11 residues. The germline V and J ends were trimmed by 4 bases and 6 bases, with 7 bases remaining between them. Germline CDR1 and CDR2: MNHNY and SVGAGI (reference sequence). CDR3 sequence: CASSLTAEQYF. DNA of the CDR3: TGTGCCAGCAGTTTAACGGCCGAGCAGTACTTC.

V is TRBV6-5 and J is TRBJ1-2, with D possibly TRBD1 on 6 matching bases. CDR1 is MNHEY and CDR2 is SVGAGI in the germline V gene. V lost 2 bases and J 8 bases, leaving 12 bases between the germline ends. The CDR3 is 13 residues long. In DNA, the CDR3 is TGTGCCAGCAGTTACGGGGGGGGCGCAGGCTACACCTTC. As protein: CASSYGGGAGYTF.

This chain joins TRBV5-1 and TRBJ1-5, with D uncertain. The CDR3 has 13 amino acids. Germline V gene data show CDR1 as SGHRS and CDR2 as YFSETQ. V lost 0 bases and J lost 9, with 10 bases in between. The CDR3 bases are TGCGCCAGCAGCTTGGGAGCGGGCGGGCCCCAGCATTTT. Protein sequence: CASSLGAGGPQHF.

This clone was recorded only once. V is TRBV5-5 and J is TRBJ2-7, with TRBD1 matching over 9 bases. CDR3 length: 15 amino acids. Looked up from germline, CDR1 is SGHKS and CDR2 is YYEKEE (reference sequence). J gave up 0 bases and V 4 bases, and 5 bases lay outside the gene matches. In DNA form, the CDR3 reads TGTGCCAGCAGCACCGGACAGGGGAGCTCCTACGAGCAGTACTTC. Its protein product is CASSTGQGSSYEQYF.

This clone has only a few counts. The chain employs TRBV9 and TRBJ2-2; 13 bases are a match to TRBD2. The V gene's germline CDR1 is SGDLS and CDR2 YYNGEE. V shed 2 bases, J shed 7 bases, and the junction held 2 bases outside the gene matches. This CDR3 is 15 amino acids long. For the CDR3, the DNA is TGTGCCAGCAGCGTGCGGACTAGCGGGGGCGGGGAGCTGTTTTTT. This codes for CASSVRTSGGGELFF. Full variable domain (remainder filled in from reference TRBV9 and TRBJ2-2): DSGVTQTPKHLITATGQRVTLRCSPRSGDLSVYWYQQSLDQGLQFLIQYYNGEERAKGNILERFSAQQFPDLHSELNLSSLELGDSALYFCASSVRTSGGGELFFGEGSRLTVL.

J is TRBJ1-4 and V is TRBV28; weak D call: TRBD1 (6 bases). V was pared by 5 bases and J by 4 bases, with 11 bases between. CDR1 is MDHEN, CDR2 SYDVKM, per germline. The CDR3 has 14 amino acids. The DNA for the CDR3 is TGTGCCAGCAGTCCTCAGGGGATTAATGAAAAACTGTTTTTT. Protein product: CASSPQGINEKLFF.

The V call is TRBV18, the J call TRBJ2-7, with a tentative D call TRBD1 (5 bases). Per the germline V gene, CDR1 is KGHSH and CDR2 is LQKENI. The CDR3 is 14 residues long. V dropped 5 bases and J dropped 2 bases, with 13 bases sitting between them. This CDR3 is CASSSRGPPYEQYF. The CDR3 DNA follows: TGTGCCAGCTCAAGTAGGGGCCCCCCCTACGAGCAGTACTTC.

This clone was found a few times. J is TRBJ1-1 and V is TRBV28; possibly TRBD1 for D (6 bases). Looked up from germline, CDR1 is MDHEN and CDR2 is SYDVKM. The CDR3 is 12 amino acids. V was cut by 7 bases and J by 11 bases, with 17 bases left in between. The CDR3 DNA sequence: TGTGCCAGCACTCGGGACACGGGTGGGGCTTTCTTT. It is translated as CASTRDTGGAFF.

This clone was seen just once. V is TRBV5-8 and J is TRBJ2-5, with 7 bases that match TRBD1. CDR3 size: 14 residues. The germline V gene has CDR1 SGHTS and CDR2 YDEGEE. V was clipped by 0 bases and J by 1 base; unmatched bases: 0. CDR3 coding DNA: TGTGCCAGCAGCTTGGGACAGGGCCAAGAGACCCAGTACTTC. Protein product: CASSLGQGQETQYF.

The rearrangement links TRBV6-5 to TRBJ2-2; 9 bases map to TRBD1. V dropped 6 bases and J dropped 5; count of bases not matched to a gene: 4. Germline V gene data show CDR1 as MNHEY and CDR2 as SVGAGI. The CDR3 runs to 14 residues. The CDR3 reads CASSPGTGTGELFF. CDR3 sequence (DNA): TGTGCCAGCAGCCCCGGGACAGGGACCGGGGAGCTGTTTTTT.

The chain uses TRBV11-2 and TRBJ1-2, with unresolved D. The CDR3 length is 12 residues. V was clipped by 5 bases and J by 7 bases, with 11 bases between them. Germline lookup yields CDR1 SGHAT and CDR2 FQNNGV. CDR3 sequence (DNA): TGTGCCAGCAGCAACTTTGGCGGTGGCTACACCTTC. Amino acids: CASSNFGGGYTF.

This sequence joins TRBV7-2 and TRBJ2-7; 9 nucleotides align to TRBD1. The junction had 8 bases not matched to a gene; V was cut back by 5 bases and J by 6 bases. Germline CDR1 reads SGHTA; CDR2 reads FQGNSA. The CDR3 runs 14 residues. CDR3 sequence: CASSPGTGFSEQYF. CDR3 nucleotides: TGTGCCAGCAGCCCCGGGACAGGGTTTAGCGAGCAGTACTTC. The whole variable domain, remainder taken from reference TRBV7-2 and TRBJ2-7, is GAGVSQSPSNKVTEKGKDVELRCDPISGHTALYWYRQSLGQGLEFLIYFQGNSAPDKSGLPSDRFSAERTGGSVSTLTIQRTQQEDSAVYLCASSPGTGFSEQYFGPGTRLTVT.

The V call is TRBV29-1, the J call TRBJ2-5; perhaps TRBD1 as D (6 bases). V was pared by 0 bases and J by 7 bases, with 12 bases between. Germline CDR1 SQVTM, CDR2 ANQGSEA. This CDR3 has 13 residues. CDR3 DNA: TGCAGCGTTGAAGATACGGTAGGGGGGACCCAGTACTTC. Translating it yields CSVEDTVGGTQYF. Together with reference TRBV29-1 and TRBJ2-5, the CDR3 gives the full variable domain: SAVISQKPSRDICQRGTSLTIQCQVDSQVTMMFWYRQQPGQSLTLIATANQGSEATYESGFVIDKFPISRPNLTFSTLTVSNMSPEDSSIYLCSVEDTVGGTQYFGPGTRLLVL.

The chain has TRBV25-1 and TRBJ1-2; 7 bases map to TRBD1. V lost 4 bases, J lost 5 bases, and 4 bases stayed unmatched. Germline lookup yields CDR1 MGHDK and CDR2 SYGVNS. The CDR3 runs to 13 residues. CDR3 amino acids: CASSAGQAYGYTF. The CDR3 DNA follows: TGTGCCAGCAGTGCAGGACAGGCTTATGGCTACACCTTC.

The V and J genes are TRBV18 and TRBJ2-7; D is undetermined. The CDR3 covers 15 residues. The V gene lost 6 bases and the J gene lost 2 bases, with 17 bases spanning the gap. Germline V gene sequence: CDR1 KGHSH, CDR2 LQKENI. The DNA of the CDR3 is TGTGCCAGCTCGCCGGGCATTGTGGGCCCCTACGAGCAGTACTTC. It codes for CASSPGIVGPYEQYF.

The rearrangement uses TRBV4-3 and TRBJ1-2; TRBD1 aligns across 9 bases. The V and J ends lost 0 bases and 7 bases, in that order; junction bases with no gene match: 9. CDR1 is LGHNA and CDR2 is YSLEER in the germline V gene. This CDR3 has 16 residues. CDR3 residues: CASSQDRVDRGTGYTF. The CDR3 bases are TGCGCCAGCAGCCAAGATCGGGTGGACAGGGGCACTGGCTACACCTTC.

This chain joins TRBV28 and TRBJ2-7; D ambiguous. This CDR3 is built from 13 residues. V dropped 10 bases and J dropped 5 bases, with 18 bases sitting between them. The germline gives CDR1 MDHEN, CDR2 SYDVKM. The CDR3 region is CATIKASPHEQYF. CDR3 coding DNA: TGTGCCACCATTAAAGCGAGCCCACACGAGCAGTACTTC.

This clone was counted a few times. Its ends do not fully match the called genes, so a read error is possible. This sequence joins TRBV7-7 and TRBJ2-1; D is perhaps TRBD2 (5 bases). Germline CDR1 is SSHAT and CDR2 is FNYEAQ (reference sequence). The CDR3 consists of 13 residues. CDR3 amino acids: CASSLLEGAEQFF. In DNA, the CDR3 is TGTGCTAGCAGCTTGCTTGAGGGTGCTGAGCAGTTCTTC. The full variable domain, with the rest looked up from reference TRBV7-7 and TRBJ2-1, is GAGVSQSPRYKVTKRGQDVTLRCDPISSHATLYWYQQALGQGPEFLTYFNYEAQPDKSGLPSDRFSAERPEGSISTLTIQRTEQRDSAMYRCASSLLEGAEQFFGPGTRLTVL.

For the CDR3, the DNA is TGTGCCAGCAGCCGGGACAGCGTCTATGGCTACACCTTC. This sequence encodes CASSRDSVYGYTF. The chain uses TRBV2 and TRBJ1-2; 7 bases are a match to TRBD1. The CDR3 sequence is 13 residues long. With 6 bases clipped from V and 4 bases from J, the junction kept 5 bases outside the gene matches. The V gene's germline CDR1 is SNHLY and CDR2 FYNNEI. The full variable domain, with the rest looked up from reference TRBV2 and TRBJ1-2, is EPEVTQTPSHQVTQMGQEVILRCVPISNHLYFYWYRQILGQKVEFLVSFYNNEISEKSEIFDDQFSVERPDGSNFTLKIRSTKLEDSAMYFCASSRDSVYGYTFGSGTRLTVV.